This T cell receptor (beta chain) was recovered during a study of CD8 T cells in ankylosing spondylitis. In TCRdb, the 5' RACE reads were re-called with MiXCR into one record per CDR3 protein. The table has 200,000 to 300,000 distinct CDR3 sequences, about 10% seen once. The CDR3 length is 14 residues. Germline V gene lookup returns CDR1 ENHRY and CDR2 SYGVKD. V was trimmed by 0 bases and J by 2 bases, leaving 5 bases between them. This clonotype was found many times. Material for sequencing was blood, either unsorted or a sorted T cell fraction (not recorded which). The rearrangement uses TRBV10-3 and TRBJ1-3; D not resolved. The receptor's source is a male donor with ankylosing spondylitis or in good health (not recorded which). CDR3 residues: CAISESAAGNTIYF. CDR3 in DNA: TGTGCCATCAGTGAGTCCGCAGCTGGAAACACCATATATTTT.